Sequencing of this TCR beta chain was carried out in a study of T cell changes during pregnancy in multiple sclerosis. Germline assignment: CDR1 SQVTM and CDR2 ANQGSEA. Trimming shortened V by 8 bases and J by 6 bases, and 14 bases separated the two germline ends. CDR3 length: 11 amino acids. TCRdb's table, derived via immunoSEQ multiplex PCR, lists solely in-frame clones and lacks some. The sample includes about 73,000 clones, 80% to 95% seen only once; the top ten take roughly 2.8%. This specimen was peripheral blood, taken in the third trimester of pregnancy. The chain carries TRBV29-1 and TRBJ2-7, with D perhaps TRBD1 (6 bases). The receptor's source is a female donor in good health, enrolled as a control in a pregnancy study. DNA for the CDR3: TGCAGCTACAGGGTAGGCGCCGAGCAGTACTTC. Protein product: CSYRVGAEQYF.